The 23 T cell receptor beta chains given below trace back to one sample, sequenced in a study of naive and memory T cell subsets. Reverse transcription of blood and skin TCR RNA was primed at alpha and beta constant regions. TCRdb re-called the 5' RACE reads with MiXCR, one entry per CDR3 protein. Counted here are 25,000 to 30,000 distinct CDR3 sequences, 20% to 25% occurring once; the ten biggest clones make up around 1.8%. Adult healthy volunteers gave 2.5 ml peripheral blood for whole-blood RNA. These receptors originate from a female donor in good health.

This clonotype was observed a few times. The rearrangement joins TRBV6-5 to TRBJ2-7; D is unclear. V lost 0 bases and J 2 bases, leaving 5 bases between the germline ends. Germline CDR1 MNHEY, CDR2 SVGAGI. This CDR3 comprises 13 residues. The CDR3 DNA is TGTGCCAGCAGTTACTCGAGTCCCTACGAGCAGTACTTC. Translated: CASSYSSPYEQYF.

This clonotype was seen more than once but under ten times. V is TRBV6-5 and J is TRBJ1-5; 8 bases fit TRBD1. V shed 10 bases and J 5 bases; nucleotides not matched to a gene: 7. Germline lookup yields CDR1 MNHEY and CDR2 SVGAGI. The CDR3 contains 13 residues. CDR3 sequence reads: CATRQGKYQPQHF. In DNA form, the CDR3 reads TGTGCCACAAGACAGGGGAAGTATCAGCCCCAGCATTTT.

This rearrangement joins TRBV20-1 to TRBJ2-3; D call uncertain. V was clipped by 6 bases and J by 2 bases, with 15 bases between them. The germline gives CDR1 DFQATT, CDR2 SNEGSKA (reference sequence). The CDR3 is 14 amino acids. This CDR3 is CSARQTYNTDTQYF. CDR3 coding DNA: TGCAGTGCACGGCAGACTTATAACACAGATACGCAGTATTTT.

The gene calls are TRBV20-1 and TRBJ1-1, with D tentatively TRBD1 (5 bases). The V gene lost 6 bases and the J gene lost 6 bases, with 14 bases spanning the gap. The CDR3 totals 12 residues. From germline, CDR1 is DFQATT and CDR2 SNEGSKA (reference sequence). The CDR3 sequence is CSARIRDSEAFF. CDR3 DNA: TGCAGTGCCCGTATCCGGGACTCTGAAGCTTTCTTT.

This chain links TRBV3-1 with TRBJ2-7; D remains ambiguous. V was clipped by 4 bases and J by 4 bases, with 5 bases between them. CDR1 and CDR2 from the germline V gene are LGHDT and YNNKEL (reference sequence). The CDR3 has 11 amino acids. As DNA, the CDR3 is TGTGCCAGCAGCCGATTTTACGAGCAGTACTTC. Translation gives CASSRFYEQYF.

V and J are TRBV29-1 and TRBJ2-5; tentatively, D is TRBD1 (5 bases). Per germline, CDR1 SQVTM and CDR2 ANQGSEA. CDR3 length: 12 residues. With 6 bases removed from V and 2 bases from J, the gap between germline ends came to 10 bases. CDR3 residues: CSVRTPQETQYF. CDR3 coding DNA: TGCAGCGTCCGGACACCTCAAGAGACCCAGTACTTC.

This clonotype was picked up many times. This chain links TRBV20-1 with TRBJ2-1, with 9 positions matching TRBD2. The CDR3 length is 15 residues. V shed 3 bases, J shed 4 bases, and the junction held 7 bases outside the gene matches. The germline gives CDR1 DFQATT, CDR2 SNEGSKA (reference sequence). The CDR3 coding sequence is TGCAGTGCTAGGACCCTAGCGGGGTCGTACAATGAGCAGTTCTTC. Translating gives CSARTLAGSYNEQFF.

The chain links TRBV12-3 or TRBV12-4 to TRBJ2-3; D call uncertain. V was cut by 3 bases and J by 4 bases, with 11 bases left in between. The CDR3 totals 14 residues. The CDR3 region is CASSLAAAADTQYF. In DNA form, the CDR3 reads TGTGCCAGCAGTTTGGCAGCCGCAGCAGATACGCAGTATTTT.

V gene TRBV29-1 combines with J gene TRBJ1-2; D unresolved. Trimming removed 2 bases at V and 1 base at J, with 5 bases between. This CDR3 contains 12 residues. CDR1 and CDR2 (germline): SQVTM, ANQGSEA. The DNA of the CDR3 is TGCAGCGTTGAAAAAGATAACTATGGCTACACCTTC. Protein product: CSVEKDNYGYTF.

Ten or more counts support this clonotype. The chain joins TRBV4-1 to TRBJ1-1; a weak D match, TRBD1 (5 bases). Germline V gene lookup returns CDR1 MGHRA and CDR2 YSYEKL. The CDR3 runs 14 residues. The V end lost 4 bases, the J end lost 4 bases, and 13 bases lay between the germline ends. The CDR3 sequence: CASSLRTRTTEAFF. DNA for the CDR3: TGCGCCAGCAGCCTGCGGACAAGAACCACTGAAGCTTTCTTT.

This clonotype was counted only a few times. The chain combines TRBV6-5 with TRBJ1-2; possibly TRBD1 for D (6 bases). The CDR3 has 15 amino acids. Between the trimmed V and J ends, which lost 0 bases and 8 bases, there was a span of 16 bases. Germline loops: CDR1 MNHEY, CDR2 SVGAGI. This CDR3 is CASSYSGRGSNGYTF. The CDR3 DNA follows: TGTGCCAGCAGTTACTCGGGGAGGGGGTCCAACGGCTACACCTTC.

The CDR3 DNA reads TGTGCCAGCAGCTTAGGAAACTATGCCTACGAGCAGTACTTC. This codes for CASSLGNYAYEQYF. The chain has TRBV7-9 and TRBJ2-7, with D uncertain. The CDR3 runs 14 residues. With 1 base removed from V and 2 bases from J, the gap between germline ends came to 9 bases. CDR1 and CDR2 from the germline V gene are SEHNR and FQNEAQ (reference sequence).

This chain links TRBV20-1 with TRBJ1-1; TRBD1 might be the D (5 bases). Between the trimmed V and J ends, which lost 6 bases and 11 bases, there was a span of 19 bases. Germline V gene data show CDR1 as DFQATT and CDR2 as SNEGSKA (reference sequence). This CDR3 has 12 residues. This CDR3 reads CSARGQGPRAFF. The CDR3 nucleotides read TGCAGTGCCCGTGGTCAGGGTCCGAGGGCTTTCTTT.

There are a few counts of this clonotype. The rearrangement links TRBV2 to TRBJ2-7; 9 positions agree with TRBD2. CDR3 length: 15 amino acids. Germline CDR1 reads SNHLY; CDR2 reads FYNNEI. V was pared by 6 bases and J by 2 bases, with 8 bases of the junction left unmatched. CDR3 DNA sequence: TGTGCCAGCAGCCCTACTAGCGGGTTCACCTACGAGCAGTACTTC. It codes for CASSPTSGFTYEQYF.

This clonotype occurred many times. The chain combines TRBV20-1 with TRBJ2-1, with D possibly TRBD1 on 6 matching bases. This CDR3 contains 11 residues. The germline V and J ends were trimmed by 6 bases and 9 bases, with 12 bases remaining between them. Per the germline V gene, CDR1 is DFQATT and CDR2 is SNEGSKA (reference sequence). CDR3 nucleotide sequence: TGCAGTGCAAGTGGGACAATTGAGCAGTTCTTC. Residues: CSASGTIEQFF.

In its sample, this clonotype was seen a few times. The chain employs TRBV20-1 and TRBJ2-7; no definite D call. The germline gives CDR1 DFQATT, CDR2 SNEGSKA (reference sequence). This CDR3 spans 14 amino acids. V was pared by 6 bases and J by 3 bases, with 18 bases between. The CDR3 loop reads CSAPLPPGFYEQYF. The CDR3 DNA sequence: TGCAGTGCGCCTCTACCCCCGGGTTTCTACGAGCAGTACTTC.

This clonotype turned up a few times. The chain recombines TRBV20-1 with TRBJ2-1, with 12 bases aligning to TRBD2. The trim removed 6 bases at V and 6 bases at J, leaving 12 bases unmatched. Germline CDR1 is DFQATT and CDR2 is SNEGSKA (reference sequence). The CDR3 contains 16 residues. The chain's CDR3 is CSALGDRLAGVNEQFF. The CDR3 bases are TGCAGTGCCCTGGGGGACAGACTAGCGGGAGTCAATGAGCAGTTCTTC.

This clonotype rates as medium-sized. The chain combines TRBV6-4 with TRBJ1-6; D is undetermined. The CDR3 runs 13 residues. Trimming removed 10 bases at V and 7 bases at J, with 14 bases between. Per germline, CDR1 MRHNA and CDR2 SNTAGT. Here the CDR3 DNA reads TGTGCCACACGAATTGGTATGAATTCACCCCTCCACTTT. Translating gives CATRIGMNSPLHF.

In this sample, this clonotype turned up once. The chain is built from TRBV7-9 and TRBJ1-1, with a possible D match to TRBD1 (5 bases). V was shortened by 5 bases and J by 10 bases, with 14 bases between the two germline ends. CDR3 size: 12 residues. Per the germline V gene, CDR1 is SEHNR and CDR2 is FQNEAQ (reference sequence). This CDR3 reads CASSPGRQGAFF. CDR3 coding DNA: TGTGCCAGCAGCCCGGGTCGTCAGGGAGCTTTCTTT.

This clonotype was observed at least ten times. The J gene is TRBJ1-5, the V gene TRBV5-5; D call uncertain. Trimming left V 4 bases short and J 0 bases short, with 8 bases between. The germline V gene has CDR1 SGHKS and CDR2 YYEKEE (reference sequence). CDR3 length: 14 amino acids. The CDR3 region has the DNA TGTGCCAGCAGCATTGCCCCTAGCAATCAGCCCCAGCATTTT. This gives the protein CASSIAPSNQPQHF.

This chain uses TRBV5-1 with TRBJ1-1; D is possibly TRBD1 (5 bases). Between the trimmed V and J ends, which lost 0 bases and 6 bases, there was a span of 12 bases. The CDR3 consists of 14 residues. Germline V gene data show CDR1 as SGHRS and CDR2 as YFSETQ. CDR3 sequence reads: CASSLVAGKAEAFF. The CDR3 bases are TGCGCCAGCAGCTTGGTGGCAGGGAAGGCTGAAGCTTTCTTT.

The table lists this clonotype with many counts. V and J are TRBV5-5 and TRBJ2-7; perhaps TRBD2 as D (6 bases). Germline V gene lookup returns CDR1 SGHKS and CDR2 YYEKEE (reference sequence). This CDR3 has 14 amino acids. V lost 2 bases and J 2 bases, leaving 11 bases between the germline ends. CDR3 amino acids: CASSFRDLTYEQYF. CDR3 DNA sequence: TGTGCCAGCAGCTTCCGGGACTTGACCTACGAGCAGTACTTC.

This clonotype is medium-sized in the sample. The rearrangement joins TRBV11-2 to TRBJ2-5, with 12 bases aligning to TRBD2. Germline V gene sequence: CDR1 SGHAT, CDR2 FQNNGV. The CDR3 extends over 15 amino acids. The junction had 6 bases not matched to a gene; V was cut back by 5 bases and J by 5 bases. This CDR3 is CASSNGLAGSETQYF. The CDR3 DNA reads as TGTGCCAGCAGCAACGGACTAGCGGGGTCGGAGACCCAGTACTTC.